This record concerns one TCR beta chain sequence. The study recruited people aged roughly 18 to 100 years across 20 to 30 US areas. Donors were grouped by their self-reported clinical history. The data were taken from a study of blood T cell repertoires in COVID-19. Study-wide background: Sources were T cells, B-cell-depleted T cells, or PBMCs; the material itself was cDNA or gDNA.

This CDR3 contains 13 residues. Germline V gene sequence: CDR1 MNHEY, CDR2 SVGAGI. V dropped 6 bases and J dropped 6; count of bases not matched to a gene: 7. Under the authors' procedure: Cell counts per sample came from amplifying reference gene primers. Sequencing used immunoSEQ multiplex PCR; TCRdb keeps in-frame clones, though not all of them. V, J and clone size derive from that table, while D and trimming were established from the DNA sequence. The sample has about 210,000 clones, 86% seen once. Sequencing used PBMCs or T cells enriched from blood (not recorded which). The clonotype comes from a man in his forties with acute COVID-19. The genes are TRBV6-5 and TRBJ1-2; 7 bases map to TRBD1. As DNA, the CDR3 is TGTGCCAGCAGCTCGACAGGGCGTGATGGCTACACCTTC. This codes for CASSSTGRDGYTF.